Below, 25 T cell receptor beta chains from the same sample are listed, as sequenced in a study of cytomegalovirus exposure and HLA in healthy donors. Generated by immunoSEQ multiplex PCR, the TCRdb table keeps only in-frame clones and is missing some. Of roughly 330,000 clones listed, 87% are singletons. The sequenced sample consisted of PBMCs. The receptor set was obtained from a woman in her 30s in good health and CMV-seropositive.

The chain links TRBV6-5 to TRBJ2-1, with 10 bases fitting TRBD2. V was pared by 7 bases and J by 4 bases, with 4 bases of the junction left unmatched. Germline lookup yields CDR1 MNHEY and CDR2 SVGAGI. There are 14 residues in the CDR3. CDR3 residues: CASIRTSGYNEQFF. In DNA form, the CDR3 reads TGTGCCAGCATTCGGACTAGCGGATACAATGAGCAGTTCTTC.

This chain links TRBV29-1 with TRBJ1-2; D might be TRBD1 (5 bases). V was trimmed by 5 bases and J by 2 bases, leaving 18 bases between them. This CDR3 is built from 15 residues. CDR1 and CDR2 from the germline V gene are SQVTM and ANQGSEA. CDR3 nucleotide sequence: TGCAGCGTTATGGGGGAGGTGAAGTCAAACTATGGCTACACCTTC. Translating gives CSVMGEVKSNYGYTF.

This clone was seen a few times. The V call is TRBV28, the J call TRBJ1-2; D not certain. This CDR3 has 14 amino acids. V lost 6 bases and J lost 4, with 15 bases in between. Germline V lookup: CDR1 MDHEN, CDR2 SYDVKM. The CDR3 nucleotides read TGTGCCAGCAGCCCCGGACGGCCCCTCTATGGCTACACCTTC. Translation gives CASSPGRPLYGYTF.

This chain links TRBV28 with TRBJ1-5; 7 bases are shared with TRBD1. Looked up from germline, CDR1 is MDHEN and CDR2 is SYDVKM. V shed 4 bases and J 2 bases; nucleotides not matched to a gene: 11. The length of the CDR3 is 17 residues. CDR3 DNA: TGTGCCAGCAGTTACAGGGGATTTAAGGTGGGCAATCAGCCCCAGCATTTT. Translated: CASSYRGFKVGNQPQHF.

This sequence joins TRBV6-5 and TRBJ2-5; possibly TRBD2 for D (5 bases). Germline assignment: CDR1 MNHEY and CDR2 SVGAGI. The CDR3 consists of 15 residues. The germline V and J ends were trimmed by 2 bases and 4 bases, with 14 bases remaining between them. The CDR3 DNA sequence: TGTGCCAGCAGTTACCGGGTCGGGGTTCGAGAGACCCAGTACTTC. This codes for CASSYRVGVRETQYF.

The J gene is TRBJ1-2, the V gene TRBV4-2, with D perhaps TRBD1 (5 bases). CDR3 length: 14 residues. Between the trimmed V and J ends, which lost 1 base and 6 bases, there was a span of 12 bases. The germline V gene encodes CDR1 LGHNA and CDR2 YNFKEQ. The CDR3 here is CASSQGQGDHGYTF. The CDR3, as DNA: TGTGCCAGCAGCCAAGGTCAGGGTGATCATGGCTACACCTTC.

The V call is TRBV7-2, the J call TRBJ2-7, with 10 bases aligning to TRBD1. CDR1 and CDR2 (germline): SGHTA, FQGNSA. V shed 5 bases and J 0 bases; nucleotides not matched to a gene: 7. The CDR3 spans 16 residues. CDR3 nucleotide sequence: TGTGCCAGCAGCCACTTCGGGACAGGGGTCTCCTACGAGCAGTACTTC. Translating gives CASSHFGTGVSYEQYF.

The chain links TRBV14 to TRBJ2-1; D is tentatively TRBD1 or TRBD2 (5 bases each). CDR3 length: 15 residues. Between the trimmed V and J ends, which lost 6 bases and 2 bases, there was a span of 14 bases. The germline CDR1 and CDR2 sequences are SGHDN and FVKESK. The CDR3: CASSSGTRAYNEQFF. Here the CDR3 DNA reads TGTGCCAGCAGTTCCGGGACGCGAGCCTACAATGAGCAGTTCTTC.

The genes are TRBV9 and TRBJ2-7; TRBD2 might be the D (6 bases). CDR3 length: 11 amino acids. V was shortened by 3 bases and J by 7 bases, with 8 bases between the two germline ends. The germline V gene has CDR1 SGDLS and CDR2 YYNGEE. The DNA of the CDR3 is TGTGCCAGCAGCGCCCGGGGGGAGCAGTACTTC. As protein: CASSARGEQYF.

Regarding this clone: Other DNA sequences within the sample encode an identical CDR3. The genes are TRBV7-2 and TRBJ1-5; TRBD1 agrees at 7 bases. The CDR3 runs to 13 residues. The V segment lost 5 bases and the J segment 4 bases; nucleotides outside the gene matches: 2. Germline CDR1 SGHTA, CDR2 FQGNSA. In DNA, the CDR3 is TGTGCCAGCAGCCTCAGGGGGAATCAGCCCCAGCATTTT. Protein: CASSLRGNQPQHF.

The chain employs TRBV6-6 and TRBJ2-7, with D perhaps given as TRBD1 or TRBD2 (5 bases each). This CDR3 comprises 14 residues. Trimming took 7 bases from V and 5 from J, leaving 18 bases between them. CDR1 is MNHNY, CDR2 SVGAGI, per germline (reference sequence). The CDR3 DNA sequence: TGTGCCAGCACCCTGTATGGGGGTCGGGACGAGCAGTACTTC. Translating it yields CASTLYGGRDEQYF.

The genes are TRBV7-9 and TRBJ2-6; D may match TRBD1 or TRBD2 (5 bases each). This CDR3 has 16 residues. Per the germline V gene, CDR1 is SEHNR and CDR2 is FQNEAQ (reference sequence). Between the trimmed V and J ends, which lost 5 bases and 3 bases, there was a span of 14 bases. In DNA form, the CDR3 reads TGTGCCAGCAGCATATTCGGGGACGATGGGGCCAACGTCCTGACTTTC. This gives the protein CASSIFGDDGANVLTF.

The chain links TRBV15 to TRBJ2-7; 11 nucleotides align to TRBD1. V lost 5 bases, J lost 5 bases, and 8 bases stayed unmatched. CDR1 and CDR2 from the germline V gene are LNHNV and YYDKDF (reference sequence). This CDR3 is built from 15 residues. The DNA for the CDR3 is TGTGCCACCAGCGGGTGGGACAGGGGGATGAACGAGCAGTACTTC. Its protein product is CATSGWDRGMNEQYF.

This clone was seen only a few times. The gene calls are TRBV5-1 and TRBJ2-7; D remains ambiguous. Germline V gene lookup returns CDR1 SGHRS and CDR2 YFSETQ. V was pared by 0 bases and J by 1 base, with 8 bases between. This CDR3 spans 14 amino acids. The CDR3 protein is CASSLGRGSYEQYF. DNA of the CDR3: TGCGCCAGCAGCTTGGGTCGTGGTTCCTACGAGCAGTACTTC.

The chain employs TRBV15 and TRBJ1-6; D uncertain. The ends were cut back, 1 base at V and 9 bases at J, with 25 bases in the middle. The germline CDR1 and CDR2 sequences are LNHNV and YYDKDF (reference sequence). The CDR3 is 19 amino acids. CDR3 sequence (DNA): TGTGCCACCAGCAGAGTACCTACCCAAGCAGGCGGGTTAAGTTCACCCCTCCACTTT. Translation gives CATSRVPTQAGGLSSPLHF.

This chain joins TRBV4-3 and TRBJ2-7; TRBD2 is a possible D gene (5 bases). Trimming cost V 4 bases and J 2 bases, with 18 bases left between them. Germline loops: CDR1 LGHNA, CDR2 YSLEER. This CDR3 comprises 16 residues. The CDR3 sequence: CASSLSPGVSAYEQYF. In DNA form, the CDR3 reads TGCGCCAGCAGCCTTTCCCCCGGGGTATCAGCCTACGAGCAGTACTTC.

The genes are TRBV11-3 and TRBJ2-3, with D unresolved. CDR1 is SGHNT and CDR2 is YENEEA in the germline V gene. The CDR3 runs to 14 residues. The germline V and J ends were trimmed by 0 bases and 5 bases, with 9 bases remaining between them. CDR3: CASSLDGSGDTQYF. The CDR3, as DNA: TGTGCCAGCAGCTTAGACGGATCAGGAGATACGCAGTATTTT. The complete variable domain, with remaining parts taken from reference TRBV11-3 and TRBJ2-3, reads EAGVVQSPRYKIIEKKQPVAFWCNPISGHNTLYWYLQNLGQGPELLIRYENEEAVDDSQLPKDRFSAERLKGVDSTLKIQPAELGDSAVYLCASSLDGSGDTQYFGPGTRLTVL.

The CDR3 loop is CASRQVPSGANVLTF. DNA for the CDR3: TGTGCCAGCAGACAAGTCCCCTCTGGGGCCAACGTCCTGACTTTC. J is TRBJ2-6 and V is TRBV27; D is unclear. Trimming stripped 6 bases from V and 0 bases from J, with 9 bases between. This CDR3 is built from 15 residues. Germline V gene sequence: CDR1 MNHEY, CDR2 SMNVEV (reference sequence). Full variable domain (rest looked up from reference TRBV27 and TRBJ2-6): EAQVTQNPRYLITVTGKKLTVTCSQNMNHEYMSWYRQDPGLGLRQIYYSMNVEVTDKGDVPEGYKVSRKEKRNFPLILESPSPNQTSLYFCASRQVPSGANVLTFGAGSRLTVL.

V gene TRBV4-1 combines with J gene TRBJ1-1; TRBD1 is a possible D gene (5 bases). The V gene lost 1 base and the J gene lost 1 base, with 16 bases spanning the gap. Germline V gene data show CDR1 as MGHRA and CDR2 as YSYEKL. This CDR3 is 17 amino acids long. The CDR3 DNA reads TGCGCCAGCAGCCAAGGGTTCGTAGGGGAAGGGAACACTGAAGCTTTCTTT. It yields the protein CASSQGFVGEGNTEAFF.

V gene TRBV7-9 combines with J gene TRBJ1-1; unclear D gene. Trimming took off 1 base at V and 4 bases at J, with 7 bases between the two ends. The CDR3 runs 13 residues. CDR1 and CDR2 from the germline V gene are SEHNR and FQNEAQ (reference sequence). CDR3 loop: CASSLVSLTEAFF. As DNA, the CDR3 is TGTGCCAGCAGCTTAGTGTCTCTCACTGAAGCTTTCTTT.

As to this clone: The same CDR3 is also encoded by other DNA sequences in this sample. The J gene is TRBJ2-2, the V gene TRBV5-1, with 7 bases matching TRBD2. The germline V gene encodes CDR1 SGHRS and CDR2 YFSETQ. The CDR3 covers 16 residues. V trimming: 0 bases; J trimming: 2 bases; junction bases outside the gene matches: 4. Here the CDR3 reads CASSLAGGRNTGELFF. The DNA of the CDR3 is TGCGCCAGCAGCTTGGCGGGAGGCCGAAACACCGGGGAGCTGTTTTTT.

The rearrangement links TRBV5-1 to TRBJ2-1; TRBD1 is a possible D gene (6 bases). From germline, CDR1 is SGHRS and CDR2 YFSETQ. The V and J ends lost 4 bases and 4 bases respectively, with 15 bases between them. There are 15 residues in the CDR3. The CDR3 coding sequence is TGCGCCAGCAGCGTGAGGGGGACAAATTACAATGAGCAGTTCTTC. As protein: CASSVRGTNYNEQFF.

This sequence joins TRBV2 and TRBJ2-6; 11 bases match TRBD1. Germline loops: CDR1 SNHLY, CDR2 FYNNEI. The J segment lost 5 bases and the V segment lost 7 bases, leaving 13 bases of the junction unmatched. This CDR3 contains 18 residues. The CDR3 nucleotides read TGTGCCAGCATTAGACCGGGACAGGGGGGTTTTAGGGCCAACGTCCTGACTTTC. This gives the protein CASIRPGQGGFRANVLTF.

The chain is built from TRBV15 and TRBJ1-1; D gene uncertain. Germline CDR1 is LNHNV and CDR2 is YYDKDF (reference sequence). The CDR3 sequence is 13 residues long. V lost 4 bases to trimming and J lost 5 bases, with 11 bases between them. This chain's CDR3 is CATSTRDRTEAFF. Here the CDR3 DNA reads TGTGCCACCAGCACTAGGGATCGGACTGAAGCTTTCTTT.

The chain carries TRBV18 and TRBJ2-2, with 9 bases that match TRBD1. Trimming at V came to 6 bases and at J to 5 bases, leaving 4 bases not matched to a gene. Germline V gene lookup returns CDR1 KGHSH and CDR2 LQKENI. The CDR3 runs to 14 residues. The CDR3 here is CASSRTGDTGELFF. As DNA, the CDR3 is TGTGCCAGCTCGCGGACAGGGGATACCGGGGAGCTGTTTTTT.